One sample yielded the 17 T cell receptor beta chains listed below, sequenced in a study of regulatory T cells in long-lasting Graves disease. In building TCR beta libraries, iRepertoire HTBI primers were used together with Arm-PCR of CDR3 regions. TCRdb called the multiplex PCR reads again in MiXCR, with one record for every CDR3 protein. The sample carries 510,000 or so distinct CDR3 sequences, around 12% recorded once. Specified time point: newly diagnosed GD, antithyroid drugs for less than 3 months. Scientists built the TCR library using RNA that was extracted from PBMCs. These data were also filed under a second study, of T cells in Graves' hyperthyroidism and ophthalmopathy.

The source material was peripheral blood mononuclear cells (PBMCs), sampled at new diagnosis, from a patient treated with antithyroid drugs. All receptors derive from a woman aged 25 to 39 with Graves disease.

This clonotype has ten or more counts. V usage is TRBV6-1 and J usage is TRBJ1-6; D not resolved. This CDR3 comprises 13 residues. V was trimmed by 2 bases and J by 8 bases, leaving 7 bases between them. Looked up from germline, CDR1 is MNHNS and CDR2 is SASEGT. CDR3 residues: CASSETAHSPLHF. The CDR3 DNA reads TGTGCCAGCAGTGAAACGGCTCATTCACCCCTCCACTTT.

This clonotype was counted a few times. This rearrangement joins TRBV4-2 to TRBJ2-1, with 16 bases matching TRBD2. The CDR3 runs to 19 residues. Germline CDR1 LGHNA, CDR2 YNFKEQ. The trim removed 1 base at V and 7 bases at J, leaving 10 bases unmatched. For the CDR3, the DNA is TGTGCCAGCAGCCAAGTGGTGTACGGGACTAGCGGGAGGGGGAATGAGCAGTTCTTC. Its protein product is CASSQVVYGTSGRGNEQFF.

This clonotype was detected many times. V is TRBV27 and J is TRBJ2-2; D not resolved. Deletions cut 4 bases from V and 0 bases from J, with 6 bases between. Germline values: CDR1 MNHEY, CDR2 SMNVEV (reference sequence). The CDR3 spans 14 residues. The CDR3 spells CASSSASNTGELFF. The CDR3 region has the DNA TGTGCCAGCAGTTCGGCGTCGAACACCGGGGAGCTGTTTTTT.

In this sample, this clonotype turned up a few times. The chain joins TRBV29-1 to TRBJ1-4, with D tentatively TRBD1 (5 bases). Looked up from germline, CDR1 is SQVTM and CDR2 is ANQGSEA. The V end lost 6 bases, the J end lost 5 bases, and 13 bases lay between the germline ends. The length of the CDR3 is 13 residues. The CDR3 region is CSVARGKNEKLFF. The CDR3 region has the DNA TGCAGCGTCGCTAGGGGAAAAAATGAAAAACTGTTTTTT.

This clonotype occurred a few times. This chain connects TRBV27 to TRBJ2-6; D possibly corresponds to TRBD1 (5 bases). Germline values: CDR1 MNHEY, CDR2 SMNVEV (reference sequence). V was clipped by 6 bases and J by 2 bases, with 11 bases between them. This CDR3 comprises 15 residues. For the CDR3, the DNA is TGTGCCAGCAGCCACAGGCCCCCTGGGGCCAACGTCCTGACTTTC. Protein: CASSHRPPGANVLTF. The full variable domain, rest sourced from reference TRBV27 and TRBJ2-6, is EAQVTQNPRYLITVTGKKLTVTCSQNMNHEYMSWYRQDPGLGLRQIYYSMNVEVTDKGDVPEGYKVSRKEKRNFPLILESPSPNQTSLYFCASSHRPPGANVLTFGAGSRLTVL.

This clonotype was detected many times. This chain links TRBV11-3 with TRBJ2-3, with D tentatively TRBD2 (6 bases). Trimming removed 0 bases from V and 1 base from J, with 14 bases in between. Germline assignment: CDR1 SGHNT and CDR2 YENEEA. This CDR3 has 17 residues. As DNA, the CDR3 is TGTGCCAGCAGCTTAGATTCACGAGCGGGCCGCACAGATACGCAGTATTTT. It yields the protein CASSLDSRAGRTDTQYF.

The gene calls are TRBV19 and TRBJ1-2; 9 bases are a match to TRBD1. Germline CDR1 LNHDA, CDR2 SQIVND (reference sequence). This CDR3 contains 17 residues. After removal of 3 bases from V and 7 bases from J, the junction contained 15 bases not matched to a gene. The CDR3 reads CASSISLITGGAGGYTF. CDR3 nucleotide sequence: TGTGCCAGTAGTATCTCCCTCATAACAGGGGGCGCGGGTGGCTACACCTTC. Variable domain in full (rest from reference TRBV19 and TRBJ1-2): DGGITQSPKYLFRKEGQNVTLSCEQNLNHDAMYWYRQDPGQGLRLIYYSQIVNDFQKGDIAEGYSVSREKKESFPLTVTSAQKNPTAFYLCASSISLITGGAGGYTFGSGTRLTVV.

J is TRBJ1-2 and V is TRBV5-1, with TRBD1 as a possible D gene (6 bases). Deletions cut 0 bases from V and 3 bases from J, with 9 bases between. CDR3 size: 14 residues. Germline values: CDR1 SGHRS, CDR2 YFSETQ. The CDR3 loop is CASSLASGDYGYTF. Here the CDR3 DNA reads TGCGCCAGCAGCTTGGCGTCAGGGGACTATGGCTACACCTTC. Complete variable domain (other parts from reference TRBV5-1 and TRBJ1-2): KAGVTQTPRYLIKTRGQQVTLSCSPISGHRSVSWYQQTPGQGLQFLFEYFSETQRNKGNFPGRFSGRQFSNSRSEMNVSTLELGDSALYLCASSLASGDYGYTFGSGTRLTVV.

This clonotype showed up many times. V gene TRBV18 combines with J gene TRBJ2-5; no firm D call. The germline V gene encodes CDR1 KGHSH and CDR2 LQKENI. This CDR3 is built from 13 residues. Deletions cut 6 bases from V and 0 bases from J, with 8 bases between. DNA for the CDR3: TGTGCCAGCTCCGGACGGTACCAAGAGACCCAGTACTTC. It translates to CASSGRYQETQYF.

This clonotype was seen repeatedly, ten times or more. The rearrangement links TRBV12-3 or TRBV12-4 to TRBJ1-3; D is perhaps TRBD1 (5 bases). The V end was cut by 3 bases, the J end by 0 bases, with 9 bases between. The length of the CDR3 is 15 residues. CDR3 sequence reads: CASSFRDPSGNTIYF. CDR3 bases: TGTGCCAGCAGTTTTAGGGACCCCTCTGGAAACACCATATATTTT.

This clonotype was recorded many times. This sequence joins TRBV2 and TRBJ2-6; tentatively, D is TRBD1 (5 bases). The CDR3 is 16 amino acids. Germline V CDR1 and CDR2: SNHLY, FYNNEI. With 8 bases removed from V and 4 bases from J, the gap between germline ends came to 18 bases. CDR3 region: CASYRLLSAGANVLTF. For the CDR3, the DNA is TGTGCCAGCTACAGGTTACTTTCGGCCGGGGCCAACGTCCTGACTTTC.

In this sample, this clonotype turned up many times. The chain combines TRBV27 with TRBJ2-2, with a tentative D call TRBD2 (5 bases). This CDR3 has 16 residues. Per the germline V gene, CDR1 is MNHEY and CDR2 is SMNVEV (reference sequence). V shed 4 bases and J shed 7 bases, with 19 bases lying between them. The CDR3 spells CASSSRGSRNGGELFF. CDR3 nucleotides: TGTGCCAGCAGTTCCAGAGGGTCTCGTAATGGCGGGGAGCTGTTTTTT.

The chain uses TRBV12-3 or TRBV12-4 and TRBJ2-1; no clear D. The V gene lost 6 bases and the J gene lost 0 bases, with 12 bases spanning the gap. This CDR3 region has 15 residues. CDR3 DNA sequence: TGTGCCAGCAGCTCCGGGTACTCCTCCTACAATGAGCAGTTCTTC. Its protein product is CASSSGYSSYNEQFF.

To note about this clonotype: Just one base apart from a much larger clone, this may be a read error. The rearrangement uses TRBV7-8 and TRBJ1-5; 9 nucleotides align to TRBD1. This CDR3 comprises 13 residues. Germline CDR1 and CDR2: SGHVS and FQNEAQ. The CDR3 sequence is CANSRDRDQPQHF. The CDR3 DNA reads as TGTGCCAACAGCCGGGACAGGGATCAGCCCCAGCATTTT.

The chain joins TRBV18 to TRBJ1-1, with 8 nucleotides matching TRBD1. Looked up from germline, CDR1 is KGHSH and CDR2 is LQKENI. This CDR3 has 20 residues. The V gene end was trimmed by 6 bases and the J gene end by 0 bases; junction bases not matched to a gene: 21. CDR3 coding DNA: TGTGCCAGCTCGGAAATTAGGGGACAGGTGGGCCCGGGGATGAACACTGAAGCTTTCTTT. This encodes CASSEIRGQVGPGMNTEAFF.

This clonotype was counted at least ten times. An end of the junction does not agree with germline; a read error may underlie this. The chain combines TRBV24-1 with TRBJ1-2, with 7 bases lining up with TRBD1. Germline CDR1 reads KGHDR; CDR2 reads SFDVKD. CDR3 size: 14 residues. DNA of the CDR3: TGTACCACCAGTGATGTAACAGGGGACTATGGCTACACCTTC. The encoded protein is CTTSDVTGDYGYTF.

The CDR3: CASSGAPQETQYF. CDR3 sequence (DNA): TGTGCCAGCAGCGGGGCACCACAAGAGACCCAGTACTTC. The chain recombines TRBV7-2 with TRBJ2-5, with D tentatively TRBD1 (5 bases). Germline V CDR1 and CDR2: SGHTA, FQGNSA. V lost 5 bases, J lost 2 bases, and 9 bases lay in between. CDR3 length: 13 amino acids.